These 22 T cell receptor beta chains were sequenced from one sample in a study of T-cell reconstitution after alpha-beta-depleted transplantation in children. The library targeted TCRbeta and was prepared with unique molecular identifiers. TCRdb re-called the PCR reads with MiXCR, one entry per CDR3 protein. The table shows 190,000 or so distinct CDR3 sequences, with about 6.3% occurring only once. The source was PBMCs from the stem cell graft donor, collected from the stem cell graft. These receptor sequences come from a human donor who donated a stem cell graft to a child with Wiskott-Aldrich syndrome.

In its sample, this clonotype was seen many times. This chain uses TRBV7-9 with TRBJ1-2, with TRBD1 as a possible D gene (6 bases). Deletions cut 1 base from V and 2 bases from J, with 8 bases between. Germline CDR1 is SEHNR and CDR2 is FQNEAQ (reference sequence). The CDR3 has 14 amino acids. CDR3 in DNA: TGTGCCAGCAGCTTAGATGGGGGCAACTATGGCTACACCTTC. It encodes CASSLDGGNYGYTF. Complete variable domain (other parts from reference TRBV7-9 and TRBJ1-2): DTGVSQNPRHKITKRGQNVTFRCDPISEHNRLYWYRQTLGQGPEFLTYFQNEAQLEKSRLLSDRFSAERPKGSFSTLEIQRTEQGDSAMYLCASSLDGGNYGYTFGSGTRLTVV.

Ten or more counts support this clonotype. CDR3 sequence (DNA): TGTGCCAGCAGCTTGGAGTACGCCGACAATGAGCAGTTCTTC. Translation gives CASSLEYADNEQFF. J is TRBJ2-1 and V is TRBV5-6; D not resolved. The ends were cut back, 0 bases at V and 5 bases at J, with 9 bases in the middle. The CDR3 length is 14 residues. The germline V gene has CDR1 SGHDT and CDR2 YYEEEE. The variable domain in full, completed from reference TRBV5-6 and TRBJ2-1, reads DAGVTQSPTHLIKTRGQQVTLRCSPKSGHDTVSWYQQALGQGPQFIFQYYEEEERQRGNFPDRFSGHQFPNYSSELNVNALLLGDSALYLCASSLEYADNEQFFGPGTRLTVL.

This clonotype was detected many times. The CDR3 DNA reads as TGTGCCAGCAGGCCAGGGGGCGAGCAGTTCTTC. Encoded protein: CASRPGGEQFF. The chain recombines TRBV7-9 with TRBJ2-1; 8 bases map to TRBD1. Germline CDR1 SEHNR, CDR2 FQNEAQ (reference sequence). This CDR3 is built from 11 residues. The trim removed 6 bases at V and 10 bases at J, leaving 2 bases unmatched.

This clonotype was recorded many times. The gene calls are TRBV6-2 or TRBV6-3 and TRBJ2-3, with D perhaps matching TRBD2 (6 bases). Germline V lookup: CDR1 MNHEY, CDR2 SVGEGT. The V gene lost 2 bases and the J gene lost 3 bases, with 15 bases spanning the gap. The CDR3 spans 16 residues. The CDR3 nucleotides read TGTGCCAGCAGTTACCGGACCGGGACTGATACAGATACGCAGTATTTT. This codes for CASSYRTGTDTDTQYF.

Only a few counts were recorded for this clonotype. The V call is TRBV7-9, the J call TRBJ1-3; D unclear. V lost 3 bases and J lost 0, with 9 bases in between. The CDR3 covers 15 residues. Germline V lookup: CDR1 SEHNR, CDR2 FQNEAQ (reference sequence). The CDR3 reads CASSFARSSGNTIYF. The CDR3 DNA reads as TGTGCCAGCAGCTTTGCGCGGAGCTCTGGAAACACCATATATTTT. Drawing the rest from reference TRBV7-9 and TRBJ1-3, the complete variable domain is DTGVSQNPRHKITKRGQNVTFRCDPISEHNRLYWYRQTLGQGPEFLTYFQNEAQLEKSRLLSDRFSAERPKGSFSTLEIQRTEQGDSAMYLCASSFARSSGNTIYFGEGSWLTVV.

This clonotype was counted only a few times. The chain joins TRBV10-3 to TRBJ2-7, with D unresolved. From germline, CDR1 is ENHRY and CDR2 SYGVKD. V lost 3 bases and J 3 bases, leaving 21 bases between the germline ends. The CDR3 consists of 17 residues. The CDR3 nucleotides read TGTGCCATCAGTGACCCCACCAGGTCCCCTGGGGTCTACGAGCAGTACTTC. The encoded protein is CAISDPTRSPGVYEQYF.

This clonotype occurred many times. This chain links TRBV5-5 with TRBJ2-3, with D uncertain. The CDR3 has 16 amino acids. CDR1 and CDR2 (germline): SGHKS, YYEKEE (reference sequence). V gave up 1 base and J gave up 5 bases, with 17 bases separating them. As DNA, the CDR3 is TGTGCCAGCAGCTTGCGAGTCTACGATTCGGGAGATACGCAGTATTTT. The encoded protein is CASSLRVYDSGDTQYF.

As DNA, the CDR3 is TGTGCCAGCAGTGATGGGGGGGGCTTTCCGGGGGAGCAGTACTTC. It yields the protein CASSDGGGFPGEQYF. This chain links TRBV25-1 with TRBJ2-7, with D perhaps matching TRBD2 (7 bases). The V end was cut by 3 bases, the J end by 7 bases, with 19 bases between. The germline gives CDR1 MGHDK, CDR2 SYGVNS. The CDR3 consists of 15 residues.

This clonotype appeared many times. The J gene is TRBJ1-2, the V gene TRBV6-1; D remains ambiguous. Germline loops: CDR1 MNHNS, CDR2 SASEGT. The germline V and J ends were trimmed by 5 bases and 4 bases, with 17 bases remaining between them. The CDR3 runs 15 residues. CDR3 residues: CASSLQEASPYGYTF. The CDR3 nucleotides read TGTGCCAGCAGTCTTCAGGAAGCTAGCCCCTATGGCTACACCTTC.

This clonotype showed up just a few times. The V gene is TRBV7-9, the J gene TRBJ2-1; 8 nucleotides align to TRBD2. The germline CDR1 and CDR2 sequences are SEHNR and FQNEAQ (reference sequence). This CDR3 is 16 amino acids long. V shed 7 bases, J shed 0 bases, and the junction held 8 bases outside the gene matches. CDR3 residues: CASTYSGTGSYNEQFF. CDR3 sequence (DNA): TGTGCCAGCACCTATAGCGGGACCGGCTCCTACAATGAGCAGTTCTTC.

This clonotype was seen a handful of times. The rearrangement links TRBV5-1 to TRBJ2-1; D unresolved. V was clipped by 4 bases and J by 0 bases, with 17 bases between them. Germline V gene lookup returns CDR1 SGHRS and CDR2 YFSETQ. The CDR3 contains 17 residues. CDR3 amino acids: CASSQDGPYSSYNEQFF. The CDR3 bases are TGCGCCAGCAGCCAGGACGGACCCTATAGCTCCTACAATGAGCAGTTCTTC.

This clonotype was counted many times. This chain links TRBV20-1 with TRBJ2-1; 9 bases map to TRBD2. Trimming took 6 bases from V and 0 from J; bases not matched to a gene: 6. The CDR3 is 15 amino acids. In germline, CDR1 is DFQATT, CDR2 SNEGSKA (reference sequence). In nucleotides, the CDR3 is TGCAGTGCCCTCAAAGCGGGAGGCTCCTACAATGAGCAGTTCTTC. Encoded protein: CSALKAGGSYNEQFF.

This clonotype was counted a single time. A read error may be the cause here, since a much bigger clone is one base away. V and J are TRBV21-1 and TRBJ1-1. TRBV21-1 is classified as a pseudogene. The CDR3 extends over 15 amino acids. CDR3 amino acids: CASSRGGAWNTEAFF. CDR3 bases: TGTGCCAGCAGCCGCGGAGGGGCATGGAACACTGAAGCTTTCTTT.

Many counts were recorded for this clonotype. The gene calls are TRBV12-3 or TRBV12-4 and TRBJ2-3, with TRBD1 matching over 10 bases. The CDR3 covers 19 residues. Germline trimming cut 4 bases from V and 5 bases from J; bases unmatched to any gene: 18. In nucleotides, the CDR3 is TGTGCCAGCAGTTACGACCGACCCATGACAGGGGGCAATGGAGATACGCAGTATTTT. This codes for CASSYDRPMTGGNGDTQYF.

This clonotype was counted only a few times. The chain couples TRBV18 to TRBJ2-7; D may be TRBD1 (6 bases). V shed 5 bases and J shed 6 bases, with 14 bases lying between them. CDR3 size: 13 residues. The germline V gene encodes CDR1 KGHSH and CDR2 LQKENI. The chain's CDR3 is CASSVGHKAEQYF. CDR3 nucleotide sequence: TGTGCCAGCTCAGTGGGACATAAGGCCGAGCAGTACTTC.

This clonotype showed up many times. The V call is TRBV10-2, the J call TRBJ2-7, with 9 bases identical to TRBD1. The ends lost 8 bases at V and 2 bases at J; junction bases unmatched: 7. CDR1 and CDR2 (germline): WSHSY, SAAADI. The CDR3 extends over 14 amino acids. The DNA for the CDR3 is TGCGCCAGCTGGGACAGGGAAATCCCCTACGAGCAGTACTTC. Protein product: CASWDREIPYEQYF.

This chain links TRBV7-2 with TRBJ2-7; 7 positions match TRBD2. This CDR3 is 14 amino acids long. V lost 4 bases to trimming and J lost 3 bases; unmatched junction nucleotides: 6. Germline V gene lookup returns CDR1 SGHTA and CDR2 FQGNSA. CDR3 sequence: CASSSRGSYYEQYF. The CDR3, as DNA: TGTGCCAGCAGCTCGCGGGGGTCCTACTACGAGCAGTACTTC.

In this sample, this clonotype turned up many times. The V call is TRBV11-2, the J call TRBJ2-7; 9 bases align to TRBD2. Germline values: CDR1 SGHAT, CDR2 FQNNGV. The V gene end was trimmed by 3 bases and the J gene end by 4 bases; junction bases not matched to a gene: 13. The CDR3 contains 17 residues. CDR3 sequence reads: CASSFPAGLAGIYEQYF. The CDR3 nucleotides are TGTGCCAGCAGCTTTCCTGCGGGGCTAGCGGGAATTTACGAGCAGTACTTC.

This clonotype was detected many times. The V call is TRBV15, the J call TRBJ1-5; 8 bases map to TRBD1. Germline CDR1 LNHNV, CDR2 YYDKDF (reference sequence). The length of the CDR3 is 17 residues. The J segment lost 3 bases and the V segment lost 3 bases, leaving 10 bases of the junction unmatched. CDR3 sequence (DNA): TGTGCCACCAGCAGGGAGTATGGGACAGGCAACAATCAGCCCCAGCATTTT. Translation gives CATSREYGTGNNQPQHF.

This clonotype was seen at least ten times. The chain uses TRBV2 and TRBJ2-5; no definite D call. Trimming left V 4 bases short and J 4 bases short, with 10 bases between. This CDR3 is built from 13 residues. The germline CDR1 and CDR2 sequences are SNHLY and FYNNEI. This CDR3 reads CASSVLIRETQYF. The CDR3 nucleotides are TGTGCCAGCAGTGTTCTGATCAGAGAGACCCAGTACTTC.

This clonotype was detected ten times or more. This chain connects TRBV10-3 to TRBJ2-7; D not certain. The germline CDR1 and CDR2 sequences are ENHRY and SYGVKD. V was trimmed by 5 bases and J by 0 bases, leaving 11 bases between them. This CDR3 comprises 14 residues. DNA for the CDR3: TGTGCCATCAGTTCCCAACCAACCTCCTACGAGCAGTACTTC. As protein: CAISSQPTSYEQYF.

This clonotype was found many times. J is TRBJ2-1 and V is TRBV6-5, with D uncertain. The CDR3 length is 15 residues. The V gene lost 5 bases and the J gene lost 0 bases, with 11 bases spanning the gap. Germline CDR1 and CDR2: MNHEY and SVGAGI. The CDR3 loop reads CASSLKLSSYNEQFF. Written as DNA, the CDR3 is TGTGCCAGCAGTCTCAAACTGAGCTCCTACAATGAGCAGTTCTTC.